A single T cell receptor (beta chain) is shown here with its context. What it binds is unknown. The data were produced by immunoSEQ multiplex PCR, yet TCRdb's version contains in-frame clones alone and is incomplete. Of 150,000 to 190,000 clones in the sample, roughly 94% were seen once. The data originate from a study of OX40 agonist ivuxolimab in advanced cancers. Study in general: The mean age was approximately 60 years, ranging from 23 to 79, with around four fifths of participants male. Study conclusions and caveats: Among the least clonally expanded were partial responders at 0.1-3.0 mg/kg. On average, CD8+ T cells had more expanded clones than CD4+.

From germline, CDR1 is SGHTA and CDR2 FQGNSA. V was cut by 5 bases and J by 6 bases, with 10 bases left in between. The CDR3 length is 13 residues. This clonotype was obtained from an adult with an advanced solid tumor such as melanoma, head and neck, liver or kidney cancer. This rearrangement joins TRBV7-2 to TRBJ1-4; no clear D. The sample here was CD4+ or CD8+ T cells sorted from blood, taken in a trial of the OX40 agonist ivuxolimab. CDR3 sequence reads: CASSPRGYEKLFF. CDR3 nucleotide sequence: TGTGCCAGCAGCCCCCGAGGGTATGAAAAACTGTTTTTT.